The 9 T cell receptor beta chains presented below share a single source sample, sequenced in a study of shared clonotypes between healthy human individuals. The data were produced by immunoSEQ multiplex PCR, yet TCRdb's version contains in-frame clones alone and is incomplete. The sample includes roughly 760,000 clones, about 74% of them seen just once. Input material: memory CD4+ T cells sorted from blood. Subset described: CD45RA-negative fraction. All receptors derive from a woman aged 25 to 45 in good health.

The chain couples TRBV19 to TRBJ2-1; D perhaps matches TRBD1 (6 bases). Germline lookup yields CDR1 LNHDA and CDR2 SQIVND (reference sequence). The germline V and J ends were trimmed by 5 bases and 6 bases, with 29 bases remaining between them. The CDR3 has 19 residues. CDR3 nucleotides: TGTGCCAGTAGTGGGGGCCCCAGGGGTGGTCGGGGATTCGGCAATGAGCAGTTCTTC. Its translation is CASSGGPRGGRGFGNEQFF.

The chain uses TRBV2 and TRBJ1-5; TRBD1 is a possible D gene (6 bases). The CDR3 extends over 16 amino acids. Looked up from germline, CDR1 is SNHLY and CDR2 is FYNNEI. The V end was cut by 6 bases, the J end by 0 bases, with 15 bases between. For the CDR3, the DNA is TGTGCCAGCAGGGGGGGCAGGGCCGGTAGCAATCAGCCCCAGCATTTT. This encodes CASRGGRAGSNQPQHF.

In the case of this clone: Only one base separates this from a far larger clonotype, so it likely reflects a read error. Other nucleotide sequences from this sample produce the same CDR3. The V and J genes are TRBV5-1 and TRBJ2-1; TRBD2 matches 11 bases. Germline V lookup: CDR1 SGHRS, CDR2 YFSETQ. The CDR3 length is 16 residues. Trimming cost V 1 base and J 0 bases; bases outside gene matches: 0. CDR3 DNA sequence: TGCGCCAGCAGCTTGACTAGCGGGAGCTCCTACAATGAGCAGTTCTTC. It specifies CASSLTSGSSYNEQFF.

The chain carries TRBV23-1 and TRBJ1-1; D is uncertain. TRBV23-1 is an ORF, and what it does is uncertain. The CDR3 extends over 12 amino acids. Trimming shortened V by 4 bases and J by 4 bases, and 7 bases separated the two germline ends. CDR3: CASSRPGTEAFF. The CDR3 nucleotides are TGCGCCAGCAGTCGGCCGGGCACTGAAGCTTTCTTT.

The V call is TRBV28, the J call TRBJ2-5, with TRBD2 matching over 7 bases. The J call is in doubt because the DNA end fits TRBJ2-7 better. In germline, CDR1 is MDHEN, CDR2 SYDVKM. This CDR3 is built from 16 residues. CDR3 bases: TGTGCCAGCAGGGGGCATGGTGGGAGCGGGAACTACGAGCAGTACTTC. Protein product: CASRGHGGSGNYEQYF.

The V gene is TRBV5-4, the J gene TRBJ2-7, with D tentatively TRBD2 (5 bases). Deletions cut 3 bases from V and 6 bases from J, with 13 bases between. CDR3 size: 13 residues. The germline gives CDR1 SGHNT, CDR2 YYREEE (reference sequence). The CDR3 region is CASSSGVRLEQYF. The DNA for the CDR3 is TGTGCCAGCAGCTCCGGGGTCCGCCTCGAGCAGTACTTC. The full variable domain, rest sourced from reference TRBV5-4 and TRBJ2-7, is ETGVTQSPTHLIKTRGQQVTLRCSSQSGHNTVSWYQQALGQGPQFIFQYYREEENGRGNFPPRFSGLQFPNYSSELNVNALELDDSALYLCASSSGVRLEQYFGPGTRLTVT.

This clone was observed a few times. J is TRBJ2-1 and V is TRBV5-1; 12 positions agree with TRBD2. V lost 0 bases to trimming and J lost 11 bases; unmatched junction nucleotides: 3. The germline gives CDR1 SGHRS, CDR2 YFSETQ. The CDR3 runs to 14 residues. The CDR3 loop is CASSLGTSGNKQFF. CDR3 DNA sequence: TGCGCCAGCAGCTTGGGGACTAGCGGGAATAAGCAGTTCTTC.

The V gene is TRBV6-1, the J gene TRBJ1-2; D call uncertain. Germline CDR1 is MNHNS and CDR2 is SASEGT. CDR3 size: 13 residues. Deletions cut 3 bases from V and 7 bases from J, with 12 bases between. The CDR3 DNA reads as TGTGCCAGCAGTGACGAGGGAGAAGGTGGCTACACCTTC. It specifies CASSDEGEGGYTF.

This chain uses TRBV4-1 with TRBJ2-2, with 9 positions matching TRBD2. CDR1 is MGHRA, CDR2 YSYEKL, per germline. The CDR3 consists of 15 residues. The ends lost 5 bases at V and 8 bases at J; junction bases unmatched: 9. CDR3 nucleotide sequence: TGCGCCAGCAGCTCCCCGACTAGCGGTTTGGGGGAGCTGTTTTTT. Translating gives CASSSPTSGLGELFF.